Included here is one T cell receptor (beta chain) sequence, with context. These data originate in a study of Ad26.COV2.S vaccination and SARS-CoV-2 variants. The treatment: roughly 18 received Ad26.COV2.S at low or high dose, single or two shots; five or six received placebo; per-sample allocation not given. After the first vaccine or placebo injection, samples were drawn on day 63. Trimming took off 1 base at V and 6 bases at J, with 10 bases between the two ends. The germline V gene encodes CDR1 SGDLS and CDR2 YYNGEE. The CDR3 totals 14 residues. Generated by immunoSEQ multiplex PCR, the TCRdb table keeps only in-frame clones and is missing some. Of roughly 380,000 clones in the sample, 70% to 90% are singletons; the top ten hold approximately 4%.

The clonotype originates from a person between 18 and 65 years old who received the Ad26.COV2.S COVID-19 vaccine or a placebo. Material: peripheral blood, obtained in a trial of Ad26.COV2.S vaccine versus placebo. The V gene is TRBV9, the J gene TRBJ2-2; no clear D. CDR3 sequence: CASSVYDGPGELFF. The CDR3 DNA reads as TGTGCCAGCAGCGTATATGACGGGCCCGGGGAGCTGTTTTTT. Drawing the rest from reference TRBV9 and TRBJ2-2, the complete variable domain is DSGVTQTPKHLITATGQRVTLRCSPRSGDLSVYWYQQSLDQGLQFLIQYYNGEERAKGNILERFSAQQFPDLHSELNLSSLELGDSALYFCASSVYDGPGELFFGEGSRLTVL.